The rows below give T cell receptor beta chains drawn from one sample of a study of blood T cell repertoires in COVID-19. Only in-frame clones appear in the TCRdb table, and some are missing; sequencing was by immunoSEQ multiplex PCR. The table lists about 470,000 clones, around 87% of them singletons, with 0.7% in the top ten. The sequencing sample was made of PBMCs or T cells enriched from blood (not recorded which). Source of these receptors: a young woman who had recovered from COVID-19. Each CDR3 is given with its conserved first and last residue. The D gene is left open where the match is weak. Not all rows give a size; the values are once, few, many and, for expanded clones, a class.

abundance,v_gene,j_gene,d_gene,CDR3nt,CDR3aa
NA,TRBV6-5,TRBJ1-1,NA,TGTGCCAGCAGTCCCATCCGGGGCACTGAAGCTTTCTTT,CASSPIRGTEAFF
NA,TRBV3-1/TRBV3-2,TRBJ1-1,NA,TGTGCCAGCAGCCAACTTCCCCAGGGGACTGAAGCTTTCTTT,CASSQLPQGTEAFF
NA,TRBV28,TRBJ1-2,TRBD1,TGTGCCAGCAGTGGGACAGCCCCACCCGAGGATGGCTACACCTTC,CASSGTAPPEDGYTF
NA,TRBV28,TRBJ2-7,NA,TGTGCCAGCACCGCCGGGGAGGAACGGCCCTACGAGCAGTACTTC,CASTAGEERPYEQYF
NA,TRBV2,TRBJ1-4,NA,TGTGCCAGCAAAACCCCCGGGAGGGGCTTATTTAATGAAAAACTGTTTTTT,CASKTPGRGLFNEKLFF
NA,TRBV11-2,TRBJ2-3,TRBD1,TGTGCCAGCAGTTGGGACAGCCAATCTAGCACAGATACGCAGTATTTT,CASSWDSQSSTDTQYF
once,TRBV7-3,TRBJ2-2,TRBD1,TGTGCCAGCAGCATACAGGGGGCGCGCGGCACCGGGGAGCTGTTTTTT,CASSIQGARGTGELFF
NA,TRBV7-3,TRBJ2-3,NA,TGTGCCAGCAGCCCATTCCTCCCGCTGGCAGGGACAGATACGCAGTATTTT,CASSPFLPLAGTDTQYF
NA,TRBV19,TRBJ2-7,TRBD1,TGTGCCAGTCAACAAGGGACAGGGTTCTACGAGCAGTACTTC,CASQQGTGFYEQYF
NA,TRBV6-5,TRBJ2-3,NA,TGTGCCAGCATTGGCCTCACAGATACGCAGTATTTT,CASIGLTDTQYF
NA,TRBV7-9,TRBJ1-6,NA,TGTGCCAGCAGCCCGGCAGGAATAGGTTCACCCCTCCACTTT,CASSPAGIGSPLHF
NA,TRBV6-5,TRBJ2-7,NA,TGTGCCAGCAGTTACAAAATCAGGGGCGACGAGTACTTC,CASSYKIRGDEYF
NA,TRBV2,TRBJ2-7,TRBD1,TGTGCCAGCAGGGATACAGGGGGCGAGCAGTACTTC,CASRDTGGEQYF
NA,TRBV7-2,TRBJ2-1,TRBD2,TGTGCCAGCAGCTTAACCCTTAGCGGGGGTAACGCGTGGGAGCAGTTCTTC,CASSLTLSGGNAWEQFF
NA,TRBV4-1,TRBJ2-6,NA,TGCGCCAGCAGCCAGGGTTCTGCAGGGACTGGGGCCAACGTCCTGACTTTC,CASSQGSAGTGANVLTF
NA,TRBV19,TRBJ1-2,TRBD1,TGTGCCAGTAGTATAGACTCGGACAGGGCCTATGGCTACACCTTC,CASSIDSDRAYGYTF
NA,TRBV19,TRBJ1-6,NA,TGTGCCAGTAGTATTGGGGGGATTAATTCACCCCTCCACTTT,CASSIGGINSPLHF
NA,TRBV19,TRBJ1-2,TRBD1,TGTGCCAGTTGGGACAGGGAACGACTCAACTATGGCTACACCTTC,CASWDRERLNYGYTF
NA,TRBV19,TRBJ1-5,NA,TGTGCCAGTAGTTTCCCCACCTACCAGGGTACAAATCAGCCCCAGCATTTT,CASSFPTYQGTNQPQHF
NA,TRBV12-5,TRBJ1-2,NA,TGTGCTAGTGGTTTGGTACTTAGCGGAACGGGGCAAGATGGCTACACCTTC,CASGLVLSGTGQDGYTF
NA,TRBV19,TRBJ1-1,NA,TGTGCCAGTAGTATAGTAAAAGCGGGGACTGAAGCTTTCTTT,CASSIVKAGTEAFF
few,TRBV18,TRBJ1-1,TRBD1,TGTGCCAGCTCACCCGACAGGGCAGACACTGAAGCTTTCTTT,CASSPDRADTEAFF
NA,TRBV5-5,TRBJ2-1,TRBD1,TGTGCCAGCAGCTTGGAGGCAGGGGGATACAATGAGCAGTTCTTC,CASSLEAGGYNEQFF
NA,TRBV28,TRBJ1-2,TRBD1,TGTGCCAGCCTGGCAGGGGGTAAAGGCTACACCTTC,CASLAGGKGYTF
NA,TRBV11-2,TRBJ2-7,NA,TGTGCCAGTCGCGGGGCCTCCTACGAGCAGTACTTC,CASRGASYEQYF
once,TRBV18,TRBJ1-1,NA,TGTGCCAGCTCCTTCTCCCCCCCCAGGGATCCGACGAACACTGAAGCTTTCTTT,CASSFSPPRDPTNTEAFF
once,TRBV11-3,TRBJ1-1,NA,TGTGCCAGCAGCCTGGGGCCTGAAGCTTTCTTT,CASSLGPEAFF
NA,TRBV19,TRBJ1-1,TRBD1,TGTGCCAGTAGTATGAATACCGGCGGGACAGGGCAAGCTTTCTTT,CASSMNTGGTGQAFF
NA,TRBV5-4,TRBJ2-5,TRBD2,TGTGCCAGCAGCTTGGAAGGTAGCGGGTCCTCGCGGGAGACCCAGTACTTC,CASSLEGSGSSRETQYF
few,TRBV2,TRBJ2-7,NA,TGTGCCAGCATAAACGGTAGCTCCTACGAGCAGTACTTC,CASINGSSYEQYF
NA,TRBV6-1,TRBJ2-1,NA,TGTGCCAGCAGTGAAGACAGTTTAAGCTCCTACAATGAGCAGTTCTTC,CASSEDSLSSYNEQFF
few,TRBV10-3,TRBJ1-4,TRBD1,TGTGCCACCGCACCTGAGACAGGGGACCGAAAACTGTTTTTT,CATAPETGDRKLFF
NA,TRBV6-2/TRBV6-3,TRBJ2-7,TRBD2,TGTGCCAGCAGTTACACACCATGGTCGGGGGGGCCGGTGGAGCAGTACTTC,CASSYTPWSGGPVEQYF
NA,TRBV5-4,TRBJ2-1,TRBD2,TGTGCCAGCAGCCTCCTTTACGGGGGGACCTCGTTCAATGAGCAGTTCTTC,CASSLLYGGTSFNEQFF
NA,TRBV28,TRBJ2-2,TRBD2,TGTGCCAGCAGTTCTCCCGGGGGTAGCGGGGGGGCGCGTTATACTACGAACACCGGGGAGCTGTTTTTT,CASSSPGGSGGARYTTNTGELFF
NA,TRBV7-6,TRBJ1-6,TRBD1,TGTGCCAGCAGCCTGACAGGGAACTCACCCCTCCACTTT,CASSLTGNSPLHF
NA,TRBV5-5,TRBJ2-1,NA,TGTGCCAGCAACACCTTCTTCTACAGGGACAATAAGGTAAACAATGAGCAGTTCTTC,CASNTFFYRDNKVNNEQFF
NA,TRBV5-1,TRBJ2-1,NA,TGCGCCAGCAGCCTCCCGCGGGGAGGTGGATTTAAGAGCTCCTACAATGAGCAGTTCTTC,CASSLPRGGGFKSSYNEQFF
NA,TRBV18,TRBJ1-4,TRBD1,TGTGCCAGCTCACCAGCCGGGACAGGAGGTACTAATGAAAAACTGTTTTTT,CASSPAGTGGTNEKLFF
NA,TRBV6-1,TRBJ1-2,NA,TGTGCCAGCAGTGAATTCCGTACAGGGTATGGCTACACCTTC,CASSEFRTGYGYTF
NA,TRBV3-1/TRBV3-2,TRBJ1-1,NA,TGTGCCAGCAGCCCCAATATGAACATGAACACTGAAGCTTTCTTT,CASSPNMNMNTEAFF
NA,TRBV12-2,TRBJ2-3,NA,TGTGCAAGACGGCCCGGGACTGACACAGATACGCAGTATTTT,CARRPGTDTDTQYF
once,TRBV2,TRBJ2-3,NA,TGTGCCATTTCCAACCGGGGGTCCACAGATACGCAGTATTTT,CAISNRGSTDTQYF
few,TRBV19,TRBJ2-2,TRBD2,TGTGCCAGTATTAGCGGGGTCACCGGGGAGCTGTTTTTT,CASISGVTGELFF
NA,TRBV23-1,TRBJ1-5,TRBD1,TGCGCCAGCAGACGCACCGACGGCAGGGGGAATAGCAATCAGCCCCAGCATTTT,CASRRTDGRGNSNQPQHF